The 19 T cell receptor beta chains below were found in one sample sequenced in a study of OX40 agonist ivuxolimab in advanced cancers. Method: immunoSEQ multiplex PCR; TCRdb's copy keeps in-frame clones and lacks some. The profile covers approximately 52,000 clones, with 85% appearing a single time and more than 8.5% taken by the ten largest. Sequenced material: CD4+ or CD8+ T cells sorted from blood, taken in a trial of the OX40 agonist ivuxolimab. The receptors here all came from an adult with an advanced solid tumor such as melanoma, head and neck, liver or kidney cancer.

The chain employs TRBV4-1 and TRBJ2-4, with 9 bases matching TRBD2. CDR1 is MGHRA and CDR2 is YSYEKL in the germline V gene. There are 17 residues in the CDR3. V lost 0 bases and J lost 3; bases outside the gene matches: 6. CDR3 DNA: TGCGCCAGCAGCCAAGATTCCGCGGGAGGGATCAAAAACATTCAGTACTTC. It is translated as CASSQDSAGGIKNIQYF.

This sequence joins TRBV27 and TRBJ1-2; D is unresolved. The ends were cut back, 5 bases at V and 2 bases at J, with 12 bases in the middle. CDR1 is MNHEY, CDR2 SMNVEV, per germline (reference sequence). The CDR3 extends over 14 amino acids. CDR3 DNA: TGTGCCAGCAGTAGGGCGGACCTCAACTATGGCTACACCTTC. Amino acids: CASSRADLNYGYTF.

The CDR3 loop reads CASSEEDEQYF. CDR3 in DNA: TGTGCCAGCAGTGAAGAGGACGAGCAGTACTTC. V and J are TRBV2 and TRBJ2-7; no firm D call. Looked up from germline, CDR1 is SNHLY and CDR2 is FYNNEI. V was trimmed by 1 base and J by 5 bases, leaving 3 bases between them. The CDR3 totals 11 residues.

The chain recombines TRBV29-1 with TRBJ2-5; D unresolved. Trimming removed 4 bases at V and 2 bases at J, with 8 bases between. Germline CDR1 SQVTM, CDR2 ANQGSEA. The CDR3 extends over 12 amino acids. In DNA form, the CDR3 reads TGCAGCGTTGGAGACGGACAAGAGACCCAGTACTTC. Amino acids: CSVGDGQETQYF.

The chain uses TRBV12-2 and TRBJ2-7. TRBV12-2 corresponds to a pseudogene. The CDR3 runs 14 residues. CDR3: CASRFLRMTYEQYF. The CDR3 nucleotides are TGTGCAAGTCGCTTCCTTCGTATGACCTACGAGCAGTACTTC.

This clone was seen only a few times. This rearrangement joins TRBV7-2 to TRBJ1-5, with 9 bases lining up with TRBD1. The CDR3 covers 15 residues. The germline gives CDR1 SGHTA, CDR2 FQGNSA. The V segment lost 1 base and the J segment 6 bases; nucleotides outside the gene matches: 4. The CDR3 spells CASSLDRGLGQPQHF. DNA of the CDR3: TGTGCCAGCAGCTTAGACAGGGGGCTGGGTCAGCCCCAGCATTTT.

The chain joins TRBV19 to TRBJ2-5; tentatively, D is TRBD1 or TRBD2 (5 bases each). Germline values: CDR1 LNHDA, CDR2 SQIVND (reference sequence). V was cut by 6 bases and J by 4 bases, with 9 bases left in between. CDR3 length: 12 amino acids. CDR3 protein: CASRQGRETQYF. As DNA, the CDR3 is TGTGCCAGTAGGCAGGGACGAGAGACCCAGTACTTC.

The gene calls are TRBV7-9 and TRBJ2-1, with TRBD1 matching 8 bases. The length of the CDR3 is 14 residues. V shed 5 bases and J 4 bases; nucleotides not matched to a gene: 4. CDR1 is SEHNR and CDR2 is FQNEAQ in the germline V gene (reference sequence). The CDR3 DNA is TGTGCCAGCAGCGCAGGACAGGGATACAATGAGCAGTTCTTC. Encoded protein: CASSAGQGYNEQFF.

The V call is TRBV5-1, the J call TRBJ1-5; D remains ambiguous. V lost 7 bases to trimming and J lost 0 bases, with 8 bases between them. Germline V gene lookup returns CDR1 SGHRS and CDR2 YFSETQ. The CDR3 is made up of 13 amino acids. The CDR3 protein is CASALSSNQPQHF. Here the CDR3 DNA reads TGCGCCAGCGCGCTGAGTAGCAATCAGCCCCAGCATTTT.

CDR3 sequence reads: CSVDSTEGYTF. CDR3 coding DNA: TGCAGCGTGGACAGTACGGAGGGCTACACCTTC. The chain has TRBV29-1 and TRBJ1-2, with D perhaps TRBD1 (6 bases). The CDR3 sequence is 11 residues long. V was clipped by 6 bases and J by 8 bases, with 13 bases between them. Germline CDR1 and CDR2: SQVTM and ANQGSEA.

The chain carries TRBV5-4 and TRBJ2-2; 9 bases match TRBD2. The CDR3 is made up of 16 amino acids. From germline, CDR1 is SGHNT and CDR2 YYREEE (reference sequence). Germline trimming cut 4 bases from V and 1 base from J; bases unmatched to any gene: 5. The CDR3 DNA sequence: TGTGCCAGCAGCAGTAGACTAGCGGAGAACACCGGGGAGCTGTTTTTT. Protein sequence: CASSSRLAENTGELFF. Drawing the rest from reference TRBV5-4 and TRBJ2-2, the complete variable domain is ETGVTQSPTHLIKTRGQQVTLRCSSQSGHNTVSWYQQALGQGPQFIFQYYREEENGRGNFPPRFSGLQFPNYSSELNVNALELDDSALYLCASSSRLAENTGELFFGEGSRLTVL.

The rearrangement joins TRBV18 to TRBJ1-1; D remains ambiguous. Germline V gene sequence: CDR1 KGHSH, CDR2 LQKENI. There are 15 residues in the CDR3. The V gene lost 0 bases and the J gene lost 1 base, with 9 bases spanning the gap. CDR3 in amino acids: CASSPPTTANTEAFF. DNA for the CDR3: TGTGCCAGCTCACCACCGACTACGGCGAACACTGAAGCTTTCTTT.

The rearrangement joins TRBV7-8 to TRBJ2-7; D tentatively reads TRBD1 or TRBD2 (5 bases each). Germline V gene lookup returns CDR1 SGHVS and CDR2 FQNEAQ. This CDR3 region has 18 residues. Deletions cut 2 bases from V and 4 bases from J, with 24 bases between. The CDR3 DNA reads as TGTGCCAGCAGCTTAAATACAGTGGGTCCGGGGCTGTTTTACGAGCAGTACTTC. Protein product: CASSLNTVGPGLFYEQYF.

The chain links TRBV30 to TRBJ1-1, with a possible D match to TRBD1 (6 bases). V was shortened by 0 bases and J by 4 bases, with 9 bases between the two germline ends. This CDR3 region has 13 residues. Germline V gene data show CDR1 as GTSNPN and CDR2 as SVGIG (reference sequence). This CDR3 is CAWSVRGGTEAFF. The CDR3 nucleotides read TGTGCCTGGAGTGTCAGAGGGGGCACTGAAGCTTTCTTT.

The rearrangement links TRBV7-9 to TRBJ2-7, with 8 bases fitting TRBD2. V gave up 5 bases and J gave up 4 bases; unmatched junction bases: 13. CDR3 length: 16 residues. From germline, CDR1 is SEHNR and CDR2 FQNEAQ (reference sequence). CDR3 in DNA: TGTGCCAGCAGCACCCCGGTAGCGGGATCGTTGTACGAGCAGTACTTC. This sequence encodes CASSTPVAGSLYEQYF.

V usage is TRBV7-3 and J usage is TRBJ2-1, with 10 positions matching TRBD2. This CDR3 has 17 amino acids. J gave up 0 bases and V 1 base, and 3 bases lay outside the gene matches. The germline V gene has CDR1 SGHTA and CDR2 FQGTGA. CDR3 region: CASSLMPSGSSYNEQFF. In DNA, the CDR3 is TGTGCCAGCAGCTTAATGCCTAGCGGGAGCTCCTACAATGAGCAGTTCTTC.

The chain recombines TRBV5-4 with TRBJ2-5; D is unclear. The germline CDR1 and CDR2 sequences are SGHNT and YYREEE (reference sequence). The germline V and J ends were trimmed by 0 bases and 2 bases, with 8 bases remaining between them. The CDR3 runs to 14 residues. The CDR3 sequence is CASSLALVQETQYF. In DNA form, the CDR3 reads TGTGCCAGCAGCTTGGCCCTAGTTCAAGAGACCCAGTACTTC.

The rearrangement joins TRBV5-6 to TRBJ1-2, with 9 bases identical to TRBD1. Germline V lookup: CDR1 SGHDT, CDR2 YYEEEE. V trimming: 2 bases; J trimming: 2 bases; junction bases outside the gene matches: 7. The CDR3 has 16 amino acids. The CDR3 nucleotides read TGTGCCAGCAGCTTACTAGGGACAGGGTCCAACTATGGCTACACCTTC. This codes for CASSLLGTGSNYGYTF.

The chain combines TRBV2 with TRBJ2-3; 9 bases agree with TRBD2. V shed 5 bases, J shed 4 bases, and the junction held 10 bases outside the gene matches. Germline values: CDR1 SNHLY, CDR2 FYNNEI. The CDR3 is made up of 16 amino acids. The CDR3 loop reads CASSPTSGSMADTQYF. The CDR3 DNA sequence: TGTGCCAGCAGTCCTACTAGCGGGTCGATGGCAGATACGCAGTATTTT.